This TCR beta chain stems from a study of monozygotic twins with cystic fibrosis. The V end lost 2 bases, the J end lost 3 bases, and 13 bases lay between the germline ends. Germline CDR1 is LGHNT and CDR2 is FRNRAP. The CDR3 is 15 amino acids. Study-level points and caveats: Monozygotic CF twins shared more identical nucleotide clonotypes than unrelated patients. In 13 of 16 pairs, V gene usage was closest to the co-twin's. No link emerged between shared CDR3 counts and age, concordance or severity.

Notes on this clone: Its antigen is as yet unknown.

TCRdb keeps only in-frame clones here, not all; method: immunoSEQ multiplex PCR. This sample carries 8,000 to 10,000 clones, roughly nine tenths of them seen once, and the ten largest clones take 5.4%. The chain combines TRBV12-5 with TRBJ2-5; possible D gene TRBD2, 5 bases. The TCR comes from a boy aged 2 to 9 with cystic fibrosis. What was sequenced was blood. The CDR3 loop is CASGLPHPGEETQYF. CDR3 DNA: TGTGCTAGTGGTTTGCCGCATCCCGGGGAAGAGACCCAGTACTTC.